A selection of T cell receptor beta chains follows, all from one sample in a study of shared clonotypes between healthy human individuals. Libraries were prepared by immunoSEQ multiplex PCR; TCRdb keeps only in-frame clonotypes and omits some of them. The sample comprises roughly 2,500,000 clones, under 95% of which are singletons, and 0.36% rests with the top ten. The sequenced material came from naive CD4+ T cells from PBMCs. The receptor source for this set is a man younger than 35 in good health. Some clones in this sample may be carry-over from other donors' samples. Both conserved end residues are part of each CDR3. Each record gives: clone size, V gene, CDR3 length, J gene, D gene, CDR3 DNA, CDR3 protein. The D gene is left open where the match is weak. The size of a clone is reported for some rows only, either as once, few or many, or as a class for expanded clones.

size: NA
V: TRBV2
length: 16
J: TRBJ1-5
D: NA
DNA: TGTGCCAGCACTTTTGACCGGGCCACCAAAAATCAGCCCCAGCATTTT
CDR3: CASTFDRATKNQPQHF

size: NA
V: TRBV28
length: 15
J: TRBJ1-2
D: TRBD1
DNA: TGTGCCAGCACGTCAGGGGGATATACTAACTATGGCTACACCTTC
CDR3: CASTSGGYTNYGYTF

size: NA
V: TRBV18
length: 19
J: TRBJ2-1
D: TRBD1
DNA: TGTGCCAGCTCACCACGGGGGGCTGGCGGGACAGGGGGCTGGAATGAGCAGTTCTTC
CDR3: CASSPRGAGGTGGWNEQFF

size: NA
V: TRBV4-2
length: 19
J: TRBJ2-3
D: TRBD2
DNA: TGTGCCAGCAGCCATCGACTAGCGGGACTTGGATCGAGCACAGATACGCAGTATTTT
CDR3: CASSHRLAGLGSSTDTQYF

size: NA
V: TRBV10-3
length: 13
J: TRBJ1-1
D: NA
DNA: TGTGCCATCAGTGACAGCTCGAACACTGAAGCTTTCTTT
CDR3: CAISDSSNTEAFF

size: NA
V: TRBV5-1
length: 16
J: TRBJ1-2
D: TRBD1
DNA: TGCGCCAGCAGCGCGTCCGGGACAGGCTCTAACTATGGCTACACCTTC
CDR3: CASSASGTGSNYGYTF

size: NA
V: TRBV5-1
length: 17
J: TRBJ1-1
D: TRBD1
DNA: TGCGCCAGCAGCTTGGGTCGGACAGGGGGCTTGAACACTGAAGCTTTCTTT
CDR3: CASSLGRTGGLNTEAFF

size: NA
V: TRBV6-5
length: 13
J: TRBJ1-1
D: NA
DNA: TGTGCCAGCAGGCGGACCCGGAACACTGAAGCTTTCTTT
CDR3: CASRRTRNTEAFF

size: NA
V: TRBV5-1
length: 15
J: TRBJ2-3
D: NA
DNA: TGCGCCAGCAGCTCAGGATCTTTCAGTTCAGATACGCAGTATTTT
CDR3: CASSSGSFSSDTQYF

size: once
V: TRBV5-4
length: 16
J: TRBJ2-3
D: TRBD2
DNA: TGTGCCAGCAGCCAAGGACTAGCGAGTTCCACAGATACGCAGTATTTT
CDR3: CASSQGLASSTDTQYF

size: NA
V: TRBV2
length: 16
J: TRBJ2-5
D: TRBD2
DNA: TGTGCCAGCAGGGCTACTAGCGGGGCCCCGCAAGAGACCCAGTACTTC
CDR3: CASRATSGAPQETQYF

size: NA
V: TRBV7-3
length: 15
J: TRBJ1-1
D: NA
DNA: TGTGCCAGCAGCCCAGGGTCTCTTAAGCGGACTGAAGCTTTCTTT
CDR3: CASSPGSLKRTEAFF

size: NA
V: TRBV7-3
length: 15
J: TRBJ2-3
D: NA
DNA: TGTGCCAGCAGCCCGGGGGCAAGGACCACAGATACGCAGTATTTT
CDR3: CASSPGARTTDTQYF

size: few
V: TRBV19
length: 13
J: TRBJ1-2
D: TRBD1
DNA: TGTGCCAGTAGCGACAGGGATGGAACTGGCTACACCTTC
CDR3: CASSDRDGTGYTF

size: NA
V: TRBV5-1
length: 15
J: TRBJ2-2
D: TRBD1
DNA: TGCGCCAGCAGCCCCACAGGGGGCGAAGCCGGGGAGCTGTTTTTT
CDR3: CASSPTGGEAGELFF

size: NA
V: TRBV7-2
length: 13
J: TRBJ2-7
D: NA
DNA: TGTGCCAGCAGCCGCGGACCACCCTACGAGCAGTACTTC
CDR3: CASSRGPPYEQYF

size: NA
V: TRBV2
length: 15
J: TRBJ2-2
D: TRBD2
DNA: TGTGCCAGCAGTGAAGGACTAGCGGGGACCGGGGAGCTGTTTTTT
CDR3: CASSEGLAGTGELFF

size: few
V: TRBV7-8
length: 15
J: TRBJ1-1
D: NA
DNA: TGTGCCAGCAGCTTAAGGGCCAGGTCGAACACTGAAGCTTTCTTT
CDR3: CASSLRARSNTEAFF

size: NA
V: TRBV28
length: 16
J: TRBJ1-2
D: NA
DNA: TGTGCCAGCAGTTTATTCCAAAGGGAGGGTCGGGCTGGCTACACCTTC
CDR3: CASSLFQREGRAGYTF

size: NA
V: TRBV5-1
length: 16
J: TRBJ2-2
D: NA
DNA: TGCGCCAGCAGCTTGGAAGGACGGATGAACACCGGGGAGCTGTTTTTT
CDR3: CASSLEGRMNTGELFF

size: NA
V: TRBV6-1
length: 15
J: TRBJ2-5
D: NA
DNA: TGTGCCAGCAGTGCTCTCGGGGGGCTCGGGGAGACCCAGTACTTC
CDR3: CASSALGGLGETQYF

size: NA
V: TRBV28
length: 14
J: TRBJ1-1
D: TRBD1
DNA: TGTGCCAGCAGTCCACGGACAGGGGGCCCTGAAGCTTTCTTT
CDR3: CASSPRTGGPEAFF

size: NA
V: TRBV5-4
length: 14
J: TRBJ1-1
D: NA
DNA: TGTGCCAGCAGCTTGGGCCTAGGGGCAACTGAAGCTTTCTTT
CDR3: CASSLGLGATEAFF

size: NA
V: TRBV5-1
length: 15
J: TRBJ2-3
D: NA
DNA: TGCGCCAGCAGCTTAGTGGGGTTGAGCACAGATACGCAGTATTTT
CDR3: CASSLVGLSTDTQYF

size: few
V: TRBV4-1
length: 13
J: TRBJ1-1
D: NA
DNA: TGCGCCAGCAGCAGGGGTGGTACTACTGAAGCTTTCTTT
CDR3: CASSRGGTTEAFF

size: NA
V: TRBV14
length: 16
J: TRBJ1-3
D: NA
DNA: TGTGCCAGCAGCCCAGGGAAGAGGCTAGGCGGAAACACCATATATTTT
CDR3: CASSPGKRLGGNTIYF

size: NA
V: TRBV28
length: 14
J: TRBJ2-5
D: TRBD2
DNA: TGTGCCAGCAGTCTAGCGGGAGCATCAGAGACCCAGTACTTC
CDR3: CASSLAGASETQYF

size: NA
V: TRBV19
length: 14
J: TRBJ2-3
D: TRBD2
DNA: TGTGCCAGTAGTATAGGGCGGGAGGTAGATACGCAGTATTTT
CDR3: CASSIGREVDTQYF

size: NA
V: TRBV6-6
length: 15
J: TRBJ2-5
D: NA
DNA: TGTGCCAGCAGTTACCGACGGGGCAGTCAAGAGACCCAGTACTTC
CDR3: CASSYRRGSQETQYF

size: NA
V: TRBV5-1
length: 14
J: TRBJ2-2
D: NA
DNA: TGCGCCAGCAGCTTAGGCCAGAACACCGGGGAGCTGTTTTTT
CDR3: CASSLGQNTGELFF

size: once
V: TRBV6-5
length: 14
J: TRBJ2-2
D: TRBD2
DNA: TGTGCCAGCAGTTTTCTAGCGGGCACCGGGGAGCTGTTTTTT
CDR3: CASSFLAGTGELFF

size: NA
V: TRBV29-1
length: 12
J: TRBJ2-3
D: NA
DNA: TGCAGCGTTGGCCTCCCCACAGATACGCAGTATTTT
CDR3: CSVGLPTDTQYF

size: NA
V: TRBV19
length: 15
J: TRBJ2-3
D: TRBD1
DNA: TGTGCCAGTAGTATAGAGACAGGGAGATGGGATACGCAGTATTTT
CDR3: CASSIETGRWDTQYF

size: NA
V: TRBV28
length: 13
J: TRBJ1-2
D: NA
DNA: TGTGCCAGCCAGCCGCCGACATCTCGGGGCTACACCTTC
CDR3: CASQPPTSRGYTF

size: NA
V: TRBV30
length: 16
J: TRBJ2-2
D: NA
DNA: TGTGCCTGGAGTGTTTTCCGAGCTGCGAACACCGGGGAGCTGTTTTTT
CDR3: CAWSVFRAANTGELFF

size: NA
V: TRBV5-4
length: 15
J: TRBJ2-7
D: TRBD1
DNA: TGTGCCAGCAGCTTGTCCGGGACAGGGTACTACGAGCAGTACTTC
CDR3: CASSLSGTGYYEQYF

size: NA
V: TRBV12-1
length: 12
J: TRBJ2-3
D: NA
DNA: TGTGCCAGCAGCTCCTTCACAGATACGCAGTATTTT
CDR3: CASSSFTDTQYF

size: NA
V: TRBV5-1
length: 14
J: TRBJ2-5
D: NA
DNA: TGCGCCAGCAGCTACCTGCAACAGCAAGAGACCCAGTACTTC
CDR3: CASSYLQQQETQYF

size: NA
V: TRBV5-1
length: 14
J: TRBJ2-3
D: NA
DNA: TGCGCCAGCGCTGAGGGGAGCCACACAGATACGCAGTATTTT
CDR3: CASAEGSHTDTQYF

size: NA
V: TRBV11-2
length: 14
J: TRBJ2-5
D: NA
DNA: TGTGCCAGCAGCTCTCGGGCCTCCCGAGAGACCCAGTACTTC
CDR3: CASSSRASRETQYF

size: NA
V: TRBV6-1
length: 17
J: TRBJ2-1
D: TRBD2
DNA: TGTGCCAGCAGTGAAGCGCTTCGGGCTAGCGGATACAATGAGCAGTTCTTC
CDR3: CASSEALRASGYNEQFF

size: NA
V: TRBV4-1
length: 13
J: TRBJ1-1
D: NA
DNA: TGCGCCAGCAGCCAGTCTTCGGGTGATGAAGCTTTCTTT
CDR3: CASSQSSGDEAFF

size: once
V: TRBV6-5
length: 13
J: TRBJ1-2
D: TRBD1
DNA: TGTGCCAGCAGACAGGGGAATAGCTATGGCTACACCTTC
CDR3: CASRQGNSYGYTF

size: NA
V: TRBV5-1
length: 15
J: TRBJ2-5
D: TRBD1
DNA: TGCGCCAGCAGCCCGGTAGTCACAGGGGGGCAGACCCAGTACTTC
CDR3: CASSPVVTGGQTQYF

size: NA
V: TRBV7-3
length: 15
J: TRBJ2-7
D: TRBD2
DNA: TGTGCCAGCAGCTCACTGACTAGCGGGAGGTACGAGCAGTACTTC
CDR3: CASSSLTSGRYEQYF

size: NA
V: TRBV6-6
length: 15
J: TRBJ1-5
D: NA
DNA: TGTGCCAGCAGCACCGCTCAGGGGAACAATCAGCCCCAGCATTTT
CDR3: CASSTAQGNNQPQHF

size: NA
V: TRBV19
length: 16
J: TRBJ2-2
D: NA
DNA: TGTGCCAGTCGAGGGTGGGGACAAGCCAACGCCGGGGAGCTGTTTTTT
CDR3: CASRGWGQANAGELFF

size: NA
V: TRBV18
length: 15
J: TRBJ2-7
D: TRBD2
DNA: TGCGCCAGCTCACTCGGACTAGCGGGAGGAGGAGAGCAGTACTTC
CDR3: CASSLGLAGGGEQYF

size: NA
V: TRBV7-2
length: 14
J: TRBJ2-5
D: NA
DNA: TGTGCCAGCAGCTTTTTTGCGGGCCCCGAGACCCAGTACTTC
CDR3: CASSFFAGPETQYF

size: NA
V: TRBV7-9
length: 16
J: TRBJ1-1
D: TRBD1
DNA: TGTGCCAGCAGCCCGTCCTGGGGACAGTTGAACACTGAAGCTTTCTTT
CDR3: CASSPSWGQLNTEAFF

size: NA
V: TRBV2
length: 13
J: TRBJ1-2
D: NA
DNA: TGTGCCAGCAGTGTATCAGGGCTCTATGGCTACACCTTC
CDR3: CASSVSGLYGYTF

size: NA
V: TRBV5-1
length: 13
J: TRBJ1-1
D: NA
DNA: TGCGCCAGCAGCTCGATCGGTGTGACTGAAGCTTTCTTT
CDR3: CASSSIGVTEAFF

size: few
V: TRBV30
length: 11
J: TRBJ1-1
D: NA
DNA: TGTGCCTGGAGCGGCGGGATTGAAGCTTTCTTT
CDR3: CAWSGGIEAFF

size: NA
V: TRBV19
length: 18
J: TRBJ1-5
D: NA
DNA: TGTGCCAGTAGTAGCCCTCCGGGGAACAGCAGGTCCAATCAGCCCCAGCATTTT
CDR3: CASSSPPGNSRSNQPQHF

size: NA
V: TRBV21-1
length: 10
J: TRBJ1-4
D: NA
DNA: TGTGCCAGCAGCCCCGATACTGGGTCATTT
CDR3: CASSPDTGSF